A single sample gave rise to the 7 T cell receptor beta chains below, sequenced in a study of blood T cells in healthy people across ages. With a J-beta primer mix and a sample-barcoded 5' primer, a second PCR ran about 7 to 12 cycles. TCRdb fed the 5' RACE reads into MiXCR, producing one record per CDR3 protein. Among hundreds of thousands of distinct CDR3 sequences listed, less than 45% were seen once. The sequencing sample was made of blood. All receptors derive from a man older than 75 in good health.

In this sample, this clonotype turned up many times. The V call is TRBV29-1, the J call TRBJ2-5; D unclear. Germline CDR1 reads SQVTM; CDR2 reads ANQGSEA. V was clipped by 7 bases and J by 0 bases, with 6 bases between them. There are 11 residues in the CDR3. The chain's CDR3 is CSASNQETQYF. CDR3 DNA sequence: TGCAGCGCGAGTAACCAAGAGACCCAGTACTTC.

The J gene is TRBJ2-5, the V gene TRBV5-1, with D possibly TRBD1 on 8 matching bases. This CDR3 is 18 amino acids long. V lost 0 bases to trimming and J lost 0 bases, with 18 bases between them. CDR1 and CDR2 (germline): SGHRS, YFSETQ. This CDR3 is CASSLEPPQGGYQETQYF. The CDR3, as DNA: TGCGCCAGCAGCTTGGAACCCCCACAGGGGGGGTACCAAGAGACCCAGTACTTC.

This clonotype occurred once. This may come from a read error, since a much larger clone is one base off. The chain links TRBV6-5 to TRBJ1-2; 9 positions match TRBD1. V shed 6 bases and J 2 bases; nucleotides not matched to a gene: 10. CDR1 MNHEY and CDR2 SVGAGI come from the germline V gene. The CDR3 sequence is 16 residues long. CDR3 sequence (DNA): TGTGCCAGCAGCTCGCGGCGGACAGGGGCAAACTATGGCTACACCTTC. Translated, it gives CASSSRRTGANYGYTF.

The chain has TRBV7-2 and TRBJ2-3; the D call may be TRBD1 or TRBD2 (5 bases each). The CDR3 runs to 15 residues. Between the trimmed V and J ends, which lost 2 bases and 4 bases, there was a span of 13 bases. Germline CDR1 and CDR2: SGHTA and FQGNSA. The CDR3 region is CASSLRGPVADTQYF. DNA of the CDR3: TGTGCCAGCAGCTTACGGGGACCGGTAGCAGATACGCAGTATTTT.

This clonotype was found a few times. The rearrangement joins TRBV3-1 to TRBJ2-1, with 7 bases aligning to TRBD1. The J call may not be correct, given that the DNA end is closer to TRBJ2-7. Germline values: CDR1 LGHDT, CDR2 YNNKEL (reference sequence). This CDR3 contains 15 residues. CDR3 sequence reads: CASSSPGQRYNEQYF. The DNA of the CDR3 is TGTGCCAGCAGTTCCCCGGGACAGAGATACAATGAGCAGTACTTC.

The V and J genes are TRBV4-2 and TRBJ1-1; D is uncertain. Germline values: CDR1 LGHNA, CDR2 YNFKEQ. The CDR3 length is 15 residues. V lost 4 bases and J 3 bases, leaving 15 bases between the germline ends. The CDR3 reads CASSPRERGDTEAFF. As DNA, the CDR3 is TGTGCCAGCAGCCCCCGAGAACGGGGTGACACTGAAGCTTTCTTT.

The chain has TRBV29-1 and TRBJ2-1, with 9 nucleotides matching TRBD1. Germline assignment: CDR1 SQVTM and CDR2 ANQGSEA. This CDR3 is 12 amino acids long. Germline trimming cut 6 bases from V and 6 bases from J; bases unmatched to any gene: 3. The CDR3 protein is CSVRTGANEQFF. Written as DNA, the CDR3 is TGCAGCGTCCGGACAGGGGCCAATGAGCAGTTCTTC.